The T cell receptor beta chain described here comes from a study of blood T cell repertoires in COVID-19. This clone was observed a few times. The V end lost 3 bases, the J end lost 7 bases, and 19 bases lay between the germline ends. Germline V gene lookup returns CDR1 SGHNT and CDR2 YYREEE (reference sequence). This CDR3 is 15 amino acids long. Only in-frame clones appear in the TCRdb table, and some are missing; sequencing was by immunoSEQ multiplex PCR. The table shows 150,000 to 200,000 clones, with 65% to 90% occurring only once. The J gene is TRBJ1-1, the V gene TRBV5-4; possible D gene TRBD1, 5 bases. The sample taken for sequencing was peripheral blood. The receptor was derived from a man aged 55 to 69 with acute or convalescent COVID-19. Written as DNA, the CDR3 is TGTGCCAGCAGCTATGTGGACATCCCGTCTGGTGAAGCTTTCTTT. Protein: CASSYVDIPSGEAFF.